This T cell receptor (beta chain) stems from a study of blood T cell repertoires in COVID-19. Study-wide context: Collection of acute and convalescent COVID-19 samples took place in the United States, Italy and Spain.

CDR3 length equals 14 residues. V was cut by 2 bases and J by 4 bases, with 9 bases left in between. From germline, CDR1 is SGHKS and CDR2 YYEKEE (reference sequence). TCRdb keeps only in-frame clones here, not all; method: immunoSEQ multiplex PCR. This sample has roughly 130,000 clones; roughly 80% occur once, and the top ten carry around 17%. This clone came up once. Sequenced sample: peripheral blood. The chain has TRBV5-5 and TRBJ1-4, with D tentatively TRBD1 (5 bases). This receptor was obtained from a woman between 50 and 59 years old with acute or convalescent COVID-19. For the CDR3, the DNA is TGTGCCAGCAGCTTACGGGGGATTAATGAAAAACTGTTTTTT. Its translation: CASSLRGINEKLFF.